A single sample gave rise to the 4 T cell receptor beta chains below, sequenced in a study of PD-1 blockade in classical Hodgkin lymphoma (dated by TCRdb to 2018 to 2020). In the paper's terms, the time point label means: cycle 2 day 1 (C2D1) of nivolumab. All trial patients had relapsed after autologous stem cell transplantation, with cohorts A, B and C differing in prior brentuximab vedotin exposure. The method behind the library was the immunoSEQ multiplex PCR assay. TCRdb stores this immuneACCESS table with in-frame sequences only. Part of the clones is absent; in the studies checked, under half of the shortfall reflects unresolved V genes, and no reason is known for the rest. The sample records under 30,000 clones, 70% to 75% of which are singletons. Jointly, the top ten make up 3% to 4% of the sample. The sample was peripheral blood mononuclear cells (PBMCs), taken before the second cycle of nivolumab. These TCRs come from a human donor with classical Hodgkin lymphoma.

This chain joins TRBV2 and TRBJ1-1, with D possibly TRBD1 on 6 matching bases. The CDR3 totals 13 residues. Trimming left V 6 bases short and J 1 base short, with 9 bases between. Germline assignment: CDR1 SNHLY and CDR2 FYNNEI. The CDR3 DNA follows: TGTGCCAGCAGCACAGGGACGAACACTGAAGCTTTCTTT. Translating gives CASSTGTNTEAFF. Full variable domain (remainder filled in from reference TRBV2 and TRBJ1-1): EPEVTQTPSHQVTQMGQEVILRCVPISNHLYFYWYRQILGQKVEFLVSFYNNEISEKSEIFDDQFSVERPDGSNFTLKIRSTKLEDSAMYFCASSTGTNTEAFFGQGTRLTVV.

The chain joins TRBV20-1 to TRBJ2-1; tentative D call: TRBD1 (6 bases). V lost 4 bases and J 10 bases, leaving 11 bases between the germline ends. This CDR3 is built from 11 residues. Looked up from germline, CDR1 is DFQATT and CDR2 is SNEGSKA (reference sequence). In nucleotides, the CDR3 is TGCAGTGCTACCCCAGGGGTCGAGCAGTTCTTC. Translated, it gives CSATPGVEQFF.

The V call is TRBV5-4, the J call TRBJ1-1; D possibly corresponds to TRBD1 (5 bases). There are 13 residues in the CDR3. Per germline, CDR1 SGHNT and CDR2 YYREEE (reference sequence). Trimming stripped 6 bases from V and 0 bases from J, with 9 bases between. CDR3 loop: CASIGHLNTEAFF. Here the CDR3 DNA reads TGTGCCAGCATCGGACATTTGAACACTGAAGCTTTCTTT.

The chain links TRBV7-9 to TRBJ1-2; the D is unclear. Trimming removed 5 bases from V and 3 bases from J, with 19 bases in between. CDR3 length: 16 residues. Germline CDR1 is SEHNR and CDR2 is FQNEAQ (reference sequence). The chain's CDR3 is CASSPLPGDEDYGYTF. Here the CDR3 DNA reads TGTGCCAGCAGCCCTTTACCTGGGGATGAGGACTATGGCTACACCTTC. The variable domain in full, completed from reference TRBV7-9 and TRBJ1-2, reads DTGVSQNPRHKITKRGQNVTFRCDPISEHNRLYWYRQTLGQGPEFLTYFQNEAQLEKSRLLSDRFSAERPKGSFSTLEIQRTEQGDSAMYLCASSPLPGDEDYGYTFGSGTRLTVV.